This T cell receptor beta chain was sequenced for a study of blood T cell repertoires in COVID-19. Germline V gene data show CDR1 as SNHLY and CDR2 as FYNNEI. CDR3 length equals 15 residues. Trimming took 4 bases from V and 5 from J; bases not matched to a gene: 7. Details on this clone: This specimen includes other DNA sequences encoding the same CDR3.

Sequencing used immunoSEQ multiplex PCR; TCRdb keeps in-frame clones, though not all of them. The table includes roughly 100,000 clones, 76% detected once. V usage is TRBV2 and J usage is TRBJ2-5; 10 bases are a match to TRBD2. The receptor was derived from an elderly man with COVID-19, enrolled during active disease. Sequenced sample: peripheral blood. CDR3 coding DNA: TGTGCCAGCAGTGGCAGCGGGAGGGGAGGTGAGACCCAGTACTTC. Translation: CASSGSGRGGETQYF.